The 4 T cell receptor beta chains below were found in one sample sequenced in a study of regulatory T cells. Amplification used 52 TRBV primers and 13 TRBJ primers. Generated by immunoSEQ multiplex PCR, the TCRdb table keeps only in-frame clones and is missing some. The sample contains around 2,100 clones, about 66% of which appear only once. The sequenced material came from CD8+ T cells sorted from blood. These receptors originate from a person aged 30 to 40 with CD3G deficiency.

This chain links TRBV9 with TRBJ1-3; weak D call: TRBD1 (5 bases). The V gene lost 4 bases and the J gene lost 0 bases, with 11 bases spanning the gap. Per the germline V gene, CDR1 is SGDLS and CDR2 is YYNGEE. CDR3 size: 15 residues. In DNA form, the CDR3 reads TGTGCCAGCAGCCCTGACAGCCGCTCTGGAAACACCATATATTTT. It translates to CASSPDSRSGNTIYF.

V is TRBV19 and J is TRBJ1-1; TRBD1 matches 7 bases. The V and J ends lost 1 base and 0 bases, in that order; junction bases with no gene match: 5. The CDR3 covers 16 residues. Germline V CDR1 and CDR2: LNHDA, SQIVND (reference sequence). The CDR3 coding sequence is TGTGCCAGTAGTATAGGCAGGACAGGTATGAACACTGAAGCTTTCTTT. This codes for CASSIGRTGMNTEAFF.

The genes are TRBV28 and TRBJ2-1, with 9 bases fitting TRBD2. Per germline, CDR1 MDHEN and CDR2 SYDVKM. The J segment lost 6 bases and the V segment lost 2 bases, leaving 2 bases of the junction unmatched. This CDR3 has 14 residues. As DNA, the CDR3 is TGTGCCAGCAGTTTAAGCGGGGGGTCCAATGAGCAGTTCTTC. It translates to CASSLSGGSNEQFF.

The chain uses TRBV13 and TRBJ1-2, with D tentatively TRBD1 (5 bases). From germline, CDR1 is PRHDT and CDR2 FYEKMQ (reference sequence). The CDR3 is 14 residues long. V was cut by 5 bases and J by 1 base, with 11 bases left in between. CDR3 sequence reads: CASSRRGLNYGYTF. The CDR3, as DNA: TGTGCCAGCAGCCGGCGGGGCCTTAACTATGGCTACACCTTC.